This T cell receptor beta chain is from a study of cytomegalovirus exposure and HLA in healthy donors. Points from the study as a whole: Overall, around 160 TCR beta chains were annotated as cytomegalovirus-associated. The study had only CMV serostatus as immune exposure information.

The V and J ends lost 8 bases and 1 base respectively, with 14 bases between them. This CDR3 spans 15 amino acids. Germline V gene sequence: CDR1 SNHLY, CDR2 FYNNEI. Researchers ran the PCR with 60 Vbeta and 13 Jbeta primers. The protocol was immunoSEQ multiplex PCR, while the TCRdb copy is restricted to in-frame clones and leaves out a portion. This table holds 100,000 or so clones, 65% to 80% found once. About this clone: Its antigen is not identified.

Material for sequencing was PBMCs. The receptor's source is a man aged 30-40 years in good health and CMV-seropositive. This rearrangement joins TRBV2 to TRBJ2-2, with D maybe TRBD1 (5 bases). The CDR3 reads CASRLDRQNTGELFF. The DNA for the CDR3 is TGTGCCAGCCGCCTCGACAGACAGAACACCGGGGAGCTGTTTTTT.